One sample yielded the 14 T cell receptor beta chains listed below, sequenced in a study of cytomegalovirus exposure and HLA in healthy donors. The study ran its PCR with 60 Vbeta and 13 Jbeta primers. Generated by immunoSEQ multiplex PCR, the TCRdb table keeps only in-frame clones and is missing some. The sample totals about 200,000 clones. Sequencing input: PBMCs. Source of these receptors: a girl aged 2 to 10 in good health and CMV-seropositive.

The chain links TRBV6-5 to TRBJ1-1; no firm D call. The CDR3 has 14 residues. The germline V gene encodes CDR1 MNHEY and CDR2 SVGAGI. Trimming removed 2 bases from V and 5 bases from J, with 12 bases in between. This CDR3 reads CASSYLPLRTEAFF. CDR3 nucleotide sequence: TGTGCCAGCAGTTACCTACCTTTAAGAACTGAAGCTTTCTTT.

The J gene is TRBJ1-2, the V gene TRBV2; no reliable D call. This CDR3 has 14 residues. The V gene's germline CDR1 is SNHLY and CDR2 FYNNEI. V lost 3 bases, J lost 3 bases, and 11 bases lay in between. CDR3 sequence (DNA): TGTGCCAGCAGTGATATGACTGTGGACTATGGCTACACCTTC. It yields the protein CASSDMTVDYGYTF.

The V gene is TRBV6-1, the J gene TRBJ2-1; the match to TRBD2 covers 11 bases. The junction had 9 bases not matched to a gene; V was cut back by 2 bases and J by 15 bases. The CDR3 extends over 14 amino acids. Germline V CDR1 and CDR2: MNHNS, SASEGT. The CDR3 region is CASSENLAGGLGFF. The CDR3 DNA is TGTGCCAGCAGTGAAAACTTAGCGGGAGGGCTTGGGTTCTTC.

The J gene is TRBJ1-4, the V gene TRBV7-6; D may be TRBD1 (5 bases). This CDR3 region has 15 residues. Trimming took 1 base from V and 6 from J, leaving 12 bases between them. Germline V CDR1 and CDR2: SGHVS, FNYEAQ. The CDR3 DNA follows: TGTGCCAGCAGCTTAGACGGGGGGAGGGATGAAAAACTGTTTTTT. Its protein product is CASSLDGGRDEKLFF.

The J gene is TRBJ2-3, the V gene TRBV19, with D hard to call. Trimming removed 6 bases at V and 0 bases at J, with 13 bases between. The CDR3 length is 15 residues. CDR1 is LNHDA, CDR2 SQIVND, per germline (reference sequence). The CDR3 is CASSPTVPSTDTQYF. The CDR3 coding sequence is TGTGCCAGTAGCCCCACAGTGCCGAGCACAGATACGCAGTATTTT.

The CDR3 DNA follows: TGTGCCAGCGGACTAGTTGGTCCTTACGAGCAGTACTTC. It yields the protein CASGLVGPYEQYF. This chain links TRBV4-2 with TRBJ2-7; TRBD2 matches 7 bases. Germline lookup yields CDR1 LGHNA and CDR2 YNFKEQ. The CDR3 runs to 13 residues. Trimming cost V 8 bases and J 4 bases; bases outside gene matches: 8.

The chain carries TRBV7-3 and TRBJ2-7, with TRBD2 identical over 7 bases. This CDR3 spans 15 amino acids. The trim removed 5 bases at V and 5 bases at J, leaving 12 bases unmatched. Germline V gives CDR1 SGHTA, CDR2 FQGTGA. CDR3 residues: CASSTTRLAPHEQYF. In DNA, the CDR3 is TGTGCCAGCAGCACTACTCGACTAGCTCCCCACGAGCAGTACTTC.

The V and J genes are TRBV6-1 and TRBJ2-7; D is uncertain. V gave up 1 base and J gave up 2 bases, with 12 bases separating them. The CDR3 covers 15 residues. In germline, CDR1 is MNHNS, CDR2 SASEGT. CDR3 DNA: TGTGCCAGCAGTGAAGTTCAGCGTAACCCCTACGAGCAGTACTTC. Its translation is CASSEVQRNPYEQYF.

The chain is built from TRBV5-4 and TRBJ2-2; perhaps TRBD2 as D (5 bases). CDR1 SGHNT and CDR2 YYREEE come from the germline V gene (reference sequence). The CDR3 loop spans 16 amino acids. The V and J ends lost 3 bases and 0 bases respectively, with 12 bases between them. Here the CDR3 reads CASSSRTHANTGELFF. DNA for the CDR3: TGTGCCAGCAGCTCAAGGACTCACGCGAACACCGGGGAGCTGTTTTTT. Together with reference TRBV5-4 and TRBJ2-2, the CDR3 gives the full variable domain: ETGVTQSPTHLIKTRGQQVTLRCSSQSGHNTVSWYQQALGQGPQFIFQYYREEENGRGNFPPRFSGLQFPNYSSELNVNALELDDSALYLCASSSRTHANTGELFFGEGSRLTVL.

The genes are TRBV7-3 and TRBJ1-2; D call uncertain. There are 16 residues in the CDR3. The V gene lost 1 base and the J gene lost 8 bases, with 20 bases spanning the gap. In germline, CDR1 is SGHTA, CDR2 FQGTGA. CDR3: CASSLRNRAAGGGYTF. The CDR3 DNA follows: TGTGCCAGCAGCTTAAGGAATAGGGCTGCCGGAGGAGGCTACACCTTC. Together with reference TRBV7-3 and TRBJ1-2, the CDR3 gives the full variable domain: GAGVSQTPSNKVTEKGKYVELRCDPISGHTALYWYRQSLGQGPEFLIYFQGTGAADDSGLPNDRFFAVRPEGSVSTLKIQRTERGDSAVYLCASSLRNRAAGGGYTFGSGTRLTVV.

The chain couples TRBV28 to TRBJ2-5, with D tentatively TRBD2 (6 bases). The J call is doubtful: the DNA matches TRBJ2-7 better. In germline, CDR1 is MDHEN, CDR2 SYDVKM. CDR3 size: 14 residues. The CDR3 DNA follows: TGTGCCAGCAGCCCGGGGGTGACAGAATACGAGCAGTACTTC. Its translation is CASSPGVTEYEQYF.

This chain uses TRBV5-6 with TRBJ2-2; 12 bases line up with TRBD2. The ends lost 2 bases at V and 2 bases at J; junction bases unmatched: 1. Looked up from germline, CDR1 is SGHDT and CDR2 is YYEEEE. This CDR3 spans 16 amino acids. The CDR3 protein is CASSLLAGGNTGELFF. For the CDR3, the DNA is TGTGCCAGCAGCTTACTAGCGGGAGGTAACACCGGGGAGCTGTTTTTT.

The V call is TRBV11-2, the J call TRBJ2-7; weak D call: TRBD1 (5 bases). Per germline, CDR1 SGHAT and CDR2 FQNNGV. Trimming left V 6 bases short and J 1 base short, with 13 bases between. The CDR3 has 14 residues. The CDR3 DNA reads as TGTGCCAGCAGTAGACAGCTCGATTCCTACGAGCAGTACTTC. Its translation: CASSRQLDSYEQYF.

The chain links TRBV5-1 to TRBJ1-4; the match to TRBD1 covers 9 bases. There are 14 residues in the CDR3. Germline loops: CDR1 SGHRS, CDR2 YFSETQ. Trimming removed 4 bases from V and 7 bases from J; junction bases left unmatched: 5. The CDR3 DNA follows: TGCGCCAGCAGCCCAGGACAGGGGACTGAAAAACTGTTTTTT. Protein sequence: CASSPGQGTEKLFF. Variable domain in full (rest from reference TRBV5-1 and TRBJ1-4): KAGVTQTPRYLIKTRGQQVTLSCSPISGHRSVSWYQQTPGQGLQFLFEYFSETQRNKGNFPGRFSGRQFSNSRSEMNVSTLELGDSALYLCASSPGQGTEKLFFGSGTQLSVL.